These 9 T cell receptor beta chains came from one sample sequenced in a study of blood T cell repertoires in COVID-19. TCRdb's copy holds only in-frame clones and misses some; the assay was immunoSEQ multiplex PCR. This sample has 50,000 to 55,000 clones, with 85% to 90% found just once. Source material: peripheral blood. The receptor source for this set is a man in his sixties with active COVID-19.

In nucleotides, the CDR3 is TGCGCCAGCGGAATAGGACCGGGACAGGGTTATGAAAAACTGTTTTTT. Protein product: CASGIGPGQGYEKLFF. The chain uses TRBV5-1 and TRBJ1-4, with 9 bases aligning to TRBD1. CDR1 is SGHRS and CDR2 is YFSETQ in the germline V gene. The CDR3 is 16 amino acids. Unmatched junction bases numbered 13, after V lost 7 bases and J lost 6 bases.

V is TRBV11-1 and J is TRBJ2-3; TRBD1 might be the D (6 bases). The CDR3 has 15 residues. The V end was cut by 5 bases, the J end by 7 bases, with 19 bases between. From germline, CDR1 is SGHAT and CDR2 FQDESV (reference sequence). CDR3 residues: CASSVVTGALNTQYF. CDR3 nucleotide sequence: TGTGCCAGCAGCGTGGTGACAGGCGCGCTGAATACGCAGTATTTT. Looking up the rest from reference TRBV11-1 and TRBJ2-3 gives the full variable domain: EAEVAQSPRYKITEKSQAVAFWCDPISGHATLYWYRQILGQGPELLVQFQDESVVDDSQLPKDRFSAERLKGVDSTLKIQPAELGDSAMYLCASSVVTGALNTQYFGPGTRLTVL.

J is TRBJ2-1 and V is TRBV6-5; D remains ambiguous. There are 14 residues in the CDR3. Germline assignment: CDR1 MNHEY and CDR2 SVGAGI. Trimming left V 8 bases short and J 1 base short, with 12 bases between. CDR3 sequence reads: CASLRLMSYNEQFF. CDR3 DNA sequence: TGTGCCAGCCTCAGGTTGATGTCCTACAATGAGCAGTTCTTC.

The chain couples TRBV5-1 to TRBJ2-1; TRBD2 agrees at 9 bases. The J segment lost 7 bases and the V segment lost 3 bases, leaving 5 bases of the junction unmatched. This CDR3 contains 14 residues. The V gene's germline CDR1 is SGHRS and CDR2 YFSETQ. The CDR3 DNA sequence: TGCGCCAGCAGCTCGGGACTAGCAGGGAATGAGCAGTTCTTC. This sequence encodes CASSSGLAGNEQFF.

The chain has TRBV4-1 and TRBJ2-1; 10 bases are shared with TRBD2. The CDR3 has 14 residues. CDR1 and CDR2 (germline): MGHRA, YSYEKL. V gave up 3 bases and J gave up 9 bases; unmatched junction bases: 5. The CDR3 region is CASSQSGTSVEQFF. The CDR3 DNA sequence: TGCGCCAGCAGCCAGTCCGGGACTAGCGTTGAGCAGTTCTTC.

The genes are TRBV21-1 and TRBJ2-7; TRBD2, as called in the table, went unchecked against the DNA. TRBV21-1 is classified as a pseudogene. CDR3 length equals 11 residues. In nucleotides, the CDR3 is TGTGCCAGCAGCACTACCCCCAAGCAGTACTTC. Translation gives CASSTTPKQYF.

This clone was seen a handful of times. V usage is TRBV15 and J usage is TRBJ2-1; TRBD2 agrees at 8 bases. The CDR3 has 15 residues. The V gene end was trimmed by 3 bases and the J gene end by 8 bases; junction bases not matched to a gene: 9. CDR1 and CDR2 (germline): LNHNV, YYDKDF (reference sequence). CDR3: CATSRSGTRRDEQFF. As DNA, the CDR3 is TGTGCCACCAGCAGGTCCGGGACTAGGAGGGATGAGCAGTTCTTC.

The genes are TRBV12-3 or TRBV12-4 and TRBJ2-5; 9 nucleotides match TRBD2. The junction had 6 bases not matched to a gene; V was cut back by 8 bases and J by 5 bases. CDR3 size: 13 residues. The CDR3 sequence is CASSQRGAETQYF. DNA for the CDR3: TGTGCCAGCTCCCAGCGGGGGGCCGAGACCCAGTACTTC.

V gene TRBV5-4 combines with J gene TRBJ2-2, with 9 bases matching TRBD1. Trimming at V came to 3 bases and at J to 0 bases, leaving 0 bases not matched to a gene. The CDR3 contains 15 residues. The germline CDR1 and CDR2 sequences are SGHNT and YYREEE (reference sequence). The CDR3 DNA is TGTGCCAGCAGCTGGGACAGGGCGAACACCGGGGAGCTGTTTTTT. Translation gives CASSWDRANTGELFF.